Below, 31 T cell receptor beta chains from the same sample are listed, as sequenced in a study of tumor-infiltrating lymphocytes in oesophageal squamous cell carcinoma. TCRdb recomputed calls from the PCR reads with MiXCR, one row per CDR3 protein. The sample lists about 22,000 distinct CDR3 sequences; around 34% were seen once. Material for sequencing was esophageal tumor tissue. The receptor source for this set is a female donor with esophageal squamous cell carcinoma.

A single count supports this clonotype. In nucleotides, the CDR3 is TGTGCCAGCAGTTTCCCTAGCGGGGGGGCCGCCAAAAACATTCAGTACTTC. Translation gives CASSFPSGGAAKNIQYF. V usage is TRBV28 and J usage is TRBJ2-4, with 12 nucleotides matching TRBD2. The CDR3 has 17 amino acids. V was clipped by 3 bases and J by 1 base; unmatched bases: 4. From germline, CDR1 is MDHEN and CDR2 SYDVKM.

The chain has TRBV7-6 and TRBJ2-3, with D possibly being TRBD1 (6 bases). Trimming removed 2 bases from V and 2 bases from J, with 11 bases in between. The CDR3 sequence is 15 residues long. In germline, CDR1 is SGHVS, CDR2 FNYEAQ. In DNA form, the CDR3 reads TGTGCCAGCAGCTTAAGTGGGGGCGCCACAGATACGCAGTATTTT. Protein: CASSLSGGATDTQYF.

This clonotype is judged medium-sized. This chain links TRBV7-2 with TRBJ2-7, with D maybe TRBD1 (6 bases). CDR3 length: 13 residues. Trimming took off 1 base at V and 4 bases at J, with 8 bases between the two ends. Germline assignment: CDR1 SGHTA and CDR2 FQGNSA. CDR3 bases: TGTGCCAGCAGCTTAGGGACAGAGTACGAGCAGTACTTC. Protein: CASSLGTEYEQYF.

This clonotype was counted ten times or more. V and J are TRBV28 and TRBJ1-1, with D unclear. The length of the CDR3 is 13 residues. The germline gives CDR1 MDHEN, CDR2 SYDVKM. The V and J ends lost 6 bases and 5 bases respectively, with 13 bases between them. DNA for the CDR3: TGTGCCAGCAGAGGCGGGGTTGTTACTGAAGCTTTCTTT. Translating gives CASRGGVVTEAFF. Supplemented by reference TRBV28 and TRBJ1-1, the full variable domain reads DVKVTQSSRYLVKRTGEKVFLECVQDMDHENMFWYRQDPGLGLRLIYFSYDVKMKEKGDIPEGYSVSREKKERFSLILESASTNQTSMYLCASRGGVVTEAFFGQGTRLTVV.

The V call is TRBV28, the J call TRBJ2-3; 8 nucleotides agree with TRBD2. Trimming took 3 bases from V and 2 from J; bases not matched to a gene: 7. The CDR3 is 16 residues long. Germline V gene data show CDR1 as MDHEN and CDR2 as SYDVKM. DNA of the CDR3: TGTGCCAGCAGTTTGCCGGGCGGGGGGCTCACAGATACGCAGTATTTT. It translates to CASSLPGGGLTDTQYF.

By proportion, this clonotype is medium-sized. The rearrangement links TRBV11-2 to TRBJ2-1; unclear D gene. Germline CDR1 and CDR2: SGHAT and FQNNGV. This CDR3 is built from 12 residues. The germline V and J ends were trimmed by 0 bases and 9 bases, with 6 bases remaining between them. The CDR3 is CASSLDQGEQFF. In nucleotides, the CDR3 is TGTGCCAGCAGCTTAGATCAAGGTGAGCAGTTCTTC.

This chain connects TRBV7-6 to TRBJ2-6, with 10 bases that match TRBD2. The last part of the DNA fits TRBJ2-7 better; the J call may be wrong. The germline V gene has CDR1 SGHVS and CDR2 FNYEAQ. The CDR3 contains 17 residues. In DNA form, the CDR3 reads TGTGCCAGCAGCTCCCCTGAAACAGCGGGAGGGCTTGGCGAGCAGTACTTC. Translated, it gives CASSSPETAGGLGEQYF.

The chain combines TRBV7-8 with TRBJ1-5, with 7 bases fitting TRBD1. The CDR3 has 14 amino acids. Germline-derived CDR1 and CDR2 are SGHVS and FQNEAQ. V lost 4 bases and J lost 6; bases outside the gene matches: 6. DNA of the CDR3: TGTGCCAGCAGCTGGCCAGGGGGTGGTCAGCCCCAGCATTTT. Its translation is CASSWPGGGQPQHF.

A remark on this clonotype: The CDR3 end shows no conserved phenylalanine or tryptophan, and so a read error is likely. The rearrangement links TRBV6-6 to TRBJ2-7, with 11 nucleotides matching TRBD1. The J call may be in error: the DNA end matches TRBJ2-1 better. The germline V gene encodes CDR1 MNHNY and CDR2 SVGAGI (reference sequence). The CDR3 is 15 amino acids. CDR3 nucleotides: TGTGCCAGCAATACAGGACAGGGGGCGGGTGAGACCCAGTTCTTA. This encodes CASNTGQGAGETQFL.

The chain recombines TRBV7-6 with TRBJ2-7; tentative D call: TRBD2 (7 bases). The CDR3 spans 15 residues. CDR1 is SGHVS and CDR2 is FNYEAQ in the germline V gene. Trimming removed 1 base at V and 3 bases at J, with 13 bases between. This chain's CDR3 is CASSLVPGEGYEQYF. The CDR3 DNA reads TGTGCCAGCAGCTTAGTGCCAGGGGAGGGCTACGAGCAGTACTTC. Together with reference TRBV7-6 and TRBJ2-7, the CDR3 gives the full variable domain: GAGVSQSPRYKVTKRGQDVALRCDPISGHVSLYWYRQALGQGPEFLTYFNYEAQQDKSGLPNDRFSAERPEGSISTLTIQRTEQRDSAMYRCASSLVPGEGYEQYFGPGTRLTVT.

About this clonotype: Germline is not matched at one junction end, which may reflect a read error. The rearrangement joins TRBV23-1 to TRBJ2-1, with D possibly being TRBD2 (5 bases). TRBV23-1 is placed among ORFs of uncertain function. The CDR3 sequence is 12 residues long. Here the CDR3 DNA reads TGCGCCAGCAGTCAAGATTCCTACGAGCGGTACTTC. Translating gives CASSQDSYERYF.

This clonotype occurred a few times. The rearrangement uses TRBV10-2 and TRBJ2-3, with 12 nucleotides matching TRBD2. This CDR3 has 14 residues. CDR1 and CDR2 from the germline V gene are WSHSY and SAAADI. V was clipped by 8 bases and J by 7 bases; unmatched bases: 7. The CDR3 here is CASESSGGANTQYF. CDR3 DNA sequence: TGCGCCAGCGAGTCTAGCGGGGGGGCTAATACGCAGTATTTT.

This clonotype has more than one count but fewer than ten. A much larger clone sits a single nucleotide away, making a read error possible. The gene calls are TRBV5-4 and TRBJ2-5; the D call may be TRBD1 or TRBD2 (6 bases each). CDR3 length: 15 amino acids. V was clipped by 2 bases and J by 11 bases, with 22 bases between them. The germline CDR1 and CDR2 sequences are SGHNT and YYREEE (reference sequence). CDR3 DNA sequence: TGTGCCAGCAGCTTCCCCATGGGCGGGGACAATGAGCAGTACTTC. Its protein is CASSFPMGGDNEQYF.

This clonotype came up many times. Germline is not matched at one junction end, which may reflect a read error. The chain carries TRBV7-6 and TRBJ2-5; D may be TRBD2 (5 bases). The CDR3 covers 14 residues. Looked up from germline, CDR1 is SGHVS and CDR2 is FNYEAQ. CDR3 in amino acids: CASSSAPGNSPLHF. The CDR3 DNA follows: TGTGCCAGCAGCTCGGCCCCGGGGAATTCACCCCTCCACTTC.

This clonotype was counted only a few times. The chain couples TRBV5-1 to TRBJ2-7; weak D call: TRBD2 (6 bases). The CDR3 extends over 14 amino acids. Trimming took 0 bases from V and 12 from J, leaving 19 bases between them. Germline V gene lookup returns CDR1 SGHRS and CDR2 YFSETQ. As DNA, the CDR3 is TGCGCCAGCAGCTTGGGTCGCGGGACCCCCGATCGGTACTTC. Encoded protein: CASSLGRGTPDRYF.

This clonotype was seen at least ten times. This may be a read error, as it is one base from a much larger clone. The CDR3 protein is CASSRDRGGNEQYF. CDR3 coding DNA: TGTGCCAGCAGCCGGGACAGGGGAGGGAATGAGCAGTACTTC. J is TRBJ2-7 and V is TRBV7-9, with 10 bases lining up with TRBD1. Germline V lookup: CDR1 SEHNR, CDR2 FQNEAQ (reference sequence). J lost 7 bases, V lost 5 bases, and 8 bases had no gene match. The CDR3 is 14 residues long.

This clonotype turned up a few times. This could be a read error, since a much larger clone is one nucleotide away. This rearrangement joins TRBV11-2 to TRBJ2-7; the D is unclear. Germline lookup yields CDR1 SGHAT and CDR2 FQNNGV. The CDR3 contains 13 residues. The V and J ends lost 1 base and 7 bases respectively, with 11 bases between them. The CDR3 spells CASSLAVYNEQYF. The CDR3 DNA sequence: TGTGCCAGCAGCTTAGCGGTATACAATGAGCAGTACTTC.

There are many counts of this clonotype. The rearrangement joins TRBV10-1 to TRBJ2-7; D remains unclear. The V gene's germline CDR1 is WNHNN and CDR2 SYGVQD (reference sequence). V shed 5 bases and J shed 2 bases, with 16 bases lying between them. The CDR3 loop spans 15 amino acids. CDR3 bases: TGCGCCAGCAGTCGTGGGCAGATCCCCACCTACGAGCAGTACTTC. This codes for CASSRGQIPTYEQYF.

This clonotype has just a few counts. The V call is TRBV7-8, the J call TRBJ2-1; tentative D call: TRBD2 (5 bases). There are 17 residues in the CDR3. V was clipped by 4 bases and J by 4 bases, with 20 bases between them. Germline values: CDR1 SGHVS, CDR2 FQNEAQ. CDR3 bases: TGTGCCAGCAGCTCCGTCCGGGGTGGTTCAAGGTACAATGAGCAGTTCTTC. It yields the protein CASSSVRGGSRYNEQFF. Filled out from reference TRBV7-8 and TRBJ2-1, the complete variable domain reads GAGVSQSPRYKVAKRGQDVALRCDPISGHVSLFWYQQALGQGPEFLTYFQNEAQLDKSGLPSDRFFAERPEGSVSTLKIQRTQQEDSAVYLCASSSVRGGSRYNEQFFGPGTRLTVL.

This clonotype was counted many times. V is TRBV7-9 and J is TRBJ1-2; no reliable D call. The germline V gene encodes CDR1 SEHNR and CDR2 FQNEAQ (reference sequence). Trimming removed 3 bases at V and 6 bases at J, with 11 bases between. CDR3 length: 13 amino acids. This chain's CDR3 is CASSLNGFDGYTF. The CDR3, as DNA: TGTGCCAGCAGCTTGAACGGATTTGATGGCTACACCTTC. The full variable domain, completed using reference TRBV7-9 and TRBJ1-2, is DTGVSQNPRHKITKRGQNVTFRCDPISEHNRLYWYRQTLGQGPEFLTYFQNEAQLEKSRLLSDRFSAERPKGSFSTLEIQRTEQGDSAMYLCASSLNGFDGYTFGSGTRLTVV.

A few counts support this clonotype. The rearrangement links TRBV7-2 to TRBJ2-1, with TRBD2 as a possible D gene (7 bases). V dropped 4 bases and J dropped 6 bases, with 16 bases sitting between them. Germline V CDR1 and CDR2: SGHTA, FQGNSA. The CDR3 contains 15 residues. The CDR3 region is CASSWRGGTVNEQFF. DNA for the CDR3: TGTGCCAGCAGCTGGAGGGGGGGAACAGTCAATGAGCAGTTCTTC.

By its share, this clonotype is medium-sized (0.01 to 0.1%). J is TRBJ2-1 and V is TRBV12-3 or TRBV12-4, with 10 bases identical to TRBD2. The ends lost 6 bases at V and 5 bases at J; junction bases unmatched: 4. CDR3 length: 14 amino acids. CDR3 residues: CASRESGRDNEQFF. In DNA, the CDR3 is TGTGCCAGCAGAGAGAGCGGGAGGGACAATGAGCAGTTCTTC.

On this clonotype itself: The germline gene is not matched at one end of the junction; a read error may be the cause. The rearrangement links TRBV7-6 to TRBJ2-1, with a tentative D call TRBD2 (6 bases). Germline CDR1 SGHVS, CDR2 FNYEAQ. The CDR3 loop spans 13 amino acids. The CDR3 nucleotides are TGTGCTAGCAGCAGGGACTTATACAATGAGCAGTTCTTC. It codes for CASSRDLYNEQFF.

This clonotype has at least ten counts. The chain has TRBV12-3 or TRBV12-4 and TRBJ2-7, with D hard to call. With 10 bases removed from V and 3 bases from J, the gap between germline ends came to 4 bases. This CDR3 contains 9 residues. The CDR3 DNA follows: TGTGCCATCAACTACGAGCAGTACTTC. It yields the protein CAINYEQYF.

This CDR3 reads CASSGRQGRYNEQFF. In DNA, the CDR3 is TGTGCCAGCAGCGGACGGCAGGGGAGGTACAATGAGCAGTTCTTC. The rearrangement joins TRBV7-6 to TRBJ2-1, with D perhaps TRBD1 or TRBD2 (6 bases each). The CDR3 is 15 residues long. V lost 5 bases to trimming and J lost 4 bases, with 15 bases between them. The germline V gene encodes CDR1 SGHVS and CDR2 FNYEAQ.

Within the sample, this clonotype is medium-sized (0.01 to 0.1%). The chain combines TRBV7-8 with TRBJ2-3; D is perhaps TRBD2 (6 bases). The J call is in doubt because the DNA end fits TRBJ2-7 better. This CDR3 contains 14 residues. Germline assignment: CDR1 SGHVS and CDR2 FQNEAQ. CDR3 DNA sequence: TGTGCCAGCAGCTTAGCAGGGAGGACCTACGAGCAGTACTTC. Its translation is CASSLAGRTYEQYF.

This clonotype was counted a few times. CDR3 sequence (DNA): TGTGCCAGCAGTTACCTGCAGAGCCCCCTCCACTTT. Translation gives CASSYLQSPLHF. This chain links TRBV6-6 with TRBJ1-6; D uncertain. V was cut by 2 bases and J by 13 bases, with 9 bases left in between. From germline, CDR1 is MNHNY and CDR2 SVGAGI (reference sequence). The CDR3 loop spans 12 amino acids.

This clonotype showed up many times. The chain couples TRBV5-1 to TRBJ1-2; D ambiguous. Trimming left V 4 bases short and J 3 bases short, with 4 bases between. CDR1 is SGHRS and CDR2 is YFSETQ in the germline V gene. The CDR3 sequence is 11 residues long. The DNA for the CDR3 is TGCGCCAGCAGCGCAGACTATGGCTACACCTTC. Amino acids: CASSADYGYTF. Full variable domain (missing parts from reference TRBV5-1 and TRBJ1-2): KAGVTQTPRYLIKTRGQQVTLSCSPISGHRSVSWYQQTPGQGLQFLFEYFSETQRNKGNFPGRFSGRQFSNSRSEMNVSTLELGDSALYLCASSADYGYTFGSGTRLTVV.

This clonotype is medium-sized in the sample. This chain links TRBV7-2 with TRBJ1-1; D ambiguous. V lost 1 base and J lost 4, with 7 bases in between. This CDR3 is 13 amino acids long. Germline CDR1 is SGHTA and CDR2 is FQGNSA. The DNA of the CDR3 is TGTGCCAGCAGCTTAGGGTCTCTCACTGAAGCTTTCTTT. It codes for CASSLGSLTEAFF. The complete variable domain, with remaining parts taken from reference TRBV7-2 and TRBJ1-1, reads GAGVSQSPSNKVTEKGKDVELRCDPISGHTALYWYRQSLGQGLEFLIYFQGNSAPDKSGLPSDRFSAERTGGSVSTLTIQRTQQEDSAVYLCASSLGSLTEAFFGQGTRLTVV.

This clonotype was recorded once. At one boundary the junction diverges from the germline segment, which might be a read error. The CDR3 here is CASSLASPLLRAVF. In DNA form, the CDR3 reads TGTGCCAGCAGCTTAGCCAGCCCCCTCCTACGAGCAGTATTT. The chain is built from TRBV11-2 and TRBJ2-1; D is unresolved. This CDR3 comprises 14 residues. Germline values: CDR1 SGHAT, CDR2 FQNNGV. The full variable domain, rest sourced from reference TRBV11-2 and TRBJ2-1, is EAGVAQSPRYKIIEKRQSVAFWCNPISGHATLYWYQQILGQGPKLLIQFQNNGVVDDSQLPKDRFSAERLKGVDSTLKIQPAKLEDSAVYLCASSLASPLLRAVFGPGTRLTVL.

This clonotype has a handful of counts. The chain is built from TRBV28 and TRBJ1-2, with D possibly TRBD1 on 5 matching bases. V lost 5 bases and J lost 9, with 13 bases in between. The CDR3 is 12 amino acids. CDR1 is MDHEN, CDR2 SYDVKM, per germline. CDR3 nucleotide sequence: TGTGCCAGCAGTACGGGGACGAAACGCTACACCTTC. Translating gives CASSTGTKRYTF.